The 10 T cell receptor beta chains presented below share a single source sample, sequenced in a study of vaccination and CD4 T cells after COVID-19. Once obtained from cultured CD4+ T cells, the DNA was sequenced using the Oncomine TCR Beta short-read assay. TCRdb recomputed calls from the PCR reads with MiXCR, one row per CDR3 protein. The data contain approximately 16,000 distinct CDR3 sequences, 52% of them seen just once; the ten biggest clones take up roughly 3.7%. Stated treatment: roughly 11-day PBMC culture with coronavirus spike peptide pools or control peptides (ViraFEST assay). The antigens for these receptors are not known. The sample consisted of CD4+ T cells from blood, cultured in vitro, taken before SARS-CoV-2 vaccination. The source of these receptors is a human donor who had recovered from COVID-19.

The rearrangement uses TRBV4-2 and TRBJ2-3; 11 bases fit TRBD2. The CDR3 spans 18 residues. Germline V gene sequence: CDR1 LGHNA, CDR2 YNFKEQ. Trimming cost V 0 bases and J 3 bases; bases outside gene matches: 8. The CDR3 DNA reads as TGTGCCAGCAGCCAAGATACTTGGACTAGCGGGCGAACAGATACGCAGTATTTT. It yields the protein CASSQDTWTSGRTDTQYF.

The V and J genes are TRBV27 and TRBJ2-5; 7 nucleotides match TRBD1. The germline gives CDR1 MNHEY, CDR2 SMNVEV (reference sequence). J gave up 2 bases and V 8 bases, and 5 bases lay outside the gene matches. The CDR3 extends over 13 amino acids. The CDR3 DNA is TGTGCCAGCGGAAGGGACAGACAAGAGACCCAGTACTTC. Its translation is CASGRDRQETQYF.

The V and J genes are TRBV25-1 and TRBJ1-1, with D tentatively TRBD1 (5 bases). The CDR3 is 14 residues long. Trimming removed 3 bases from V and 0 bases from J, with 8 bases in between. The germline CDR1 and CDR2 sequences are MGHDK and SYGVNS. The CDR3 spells CASSEQGMNTEAFF. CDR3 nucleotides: TGTGCCAGCAGTGAGCAGGGAATGAACACTGAAGCTTTCTTT.

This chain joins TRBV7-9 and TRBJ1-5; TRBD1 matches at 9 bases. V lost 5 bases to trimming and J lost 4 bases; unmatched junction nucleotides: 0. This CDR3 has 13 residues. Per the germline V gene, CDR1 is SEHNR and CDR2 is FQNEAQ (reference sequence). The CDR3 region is CASSGTGNQPQHF. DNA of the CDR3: TGTGCCAGCAGCGGGACAGGGAATCAGCCCCAGCATTTT. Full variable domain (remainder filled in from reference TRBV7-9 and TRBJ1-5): DTGVSQNPRHKITKRGQNVTFRCDPISEHNRLYWYRQTLGQGPEFLTYFQNEAQLEKSRLLSDRFSAERPKGSFSTLEIQRTEQGDSAMYLCASSGTGNQPQHFGDGTRLSIL.

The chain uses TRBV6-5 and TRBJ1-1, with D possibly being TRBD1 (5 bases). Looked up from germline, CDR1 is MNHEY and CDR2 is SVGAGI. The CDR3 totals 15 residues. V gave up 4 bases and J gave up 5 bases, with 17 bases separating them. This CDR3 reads CASSSLGQGGTEAFF. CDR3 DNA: TGTGCCAGCAGTTCCCTCGGCCAGGGAGGTACTGAAGCTTTCTTT.

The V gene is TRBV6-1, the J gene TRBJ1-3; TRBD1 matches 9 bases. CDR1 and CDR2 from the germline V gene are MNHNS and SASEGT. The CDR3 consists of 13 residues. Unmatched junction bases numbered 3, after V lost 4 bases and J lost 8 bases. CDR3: CASSGQGGDTIYF. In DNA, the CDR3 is TGTGCCAGCAGTGGACAGGGGGGAGACACCATATATTTT.

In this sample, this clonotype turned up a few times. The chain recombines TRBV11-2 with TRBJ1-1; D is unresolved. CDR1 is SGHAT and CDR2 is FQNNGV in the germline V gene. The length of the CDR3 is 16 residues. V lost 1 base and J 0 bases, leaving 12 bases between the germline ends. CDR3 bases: TGTGCCAGCAGCTTAGTTAGTGCACGGCTGAACACTGAAGCTTTCTTT. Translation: CASSLVSARLNTEAFF.

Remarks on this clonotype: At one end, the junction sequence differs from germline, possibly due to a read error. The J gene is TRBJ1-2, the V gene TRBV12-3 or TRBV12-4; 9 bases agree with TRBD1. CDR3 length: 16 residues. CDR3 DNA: TGTGCCAGCAGTCTAGCTGGGACAGGGATTCAATATGGCTACACCTTC. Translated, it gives CASSLAGTGIQYGYTF.

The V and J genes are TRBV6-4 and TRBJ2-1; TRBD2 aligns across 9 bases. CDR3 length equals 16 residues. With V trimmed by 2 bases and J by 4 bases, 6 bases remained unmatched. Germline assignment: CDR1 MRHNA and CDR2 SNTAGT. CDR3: CASSDPTSGGYNEQFF. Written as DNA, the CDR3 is TGTGCCAGCAGTGACCCGACTAGCGGAGGTTACAATGAGCAGTTCTTC.

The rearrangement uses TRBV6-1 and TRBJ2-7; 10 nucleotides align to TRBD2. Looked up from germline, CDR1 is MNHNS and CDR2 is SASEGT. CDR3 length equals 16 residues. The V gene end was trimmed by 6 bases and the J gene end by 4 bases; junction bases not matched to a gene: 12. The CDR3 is CASRSRHLTSGYEQYF. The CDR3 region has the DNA TGTGCCAGCAGGTCCAGGCACTTGACTAGCGGGTACGAGCAGTACTTC.